These 11 T cell receptor beta chains were all obtained from the same sample, sequenced in a study of T cell changes during pregnancy in multiple sclerosis. The assay was immunoSEQ multiplex PCR, and TCRdb's table has in-frame clones only and misses some. The table lists around 44,000 clones, roughly 92% of them singletons. Sequencing used peripheral blood. The receptor set was obtained from a female donor with multiple sclerosis, enrolled in a pregnancy study.

This clone was seen only once. V usage is TRBV9 and J usage is TRBJ2-5; 10 bases match TRBD1. The CDR3 is 15 amino acids. In germline, CDR1 is SGDLS, CDR2 YYNGEE. Trimming took 7 bases from V and 2 from J; bases not matched to a gene: 8. CDR3 nucleotides: TGTGCCAGCTCCCGGGACAGGGGAAATCAAGAGACCCAGTACTTC. This translates into CASSRDRGNQETQYF.

The V gene is TRBV6-1, the J gene TRBJ2-3, with 14 bases aligning to TRBD2. The CDR3 has 17 residues. V lost 3 bases, J lost 8 bases, and 10 bases stayed unmatched. The germline gives CDR1 MNHNS, CDR2 SASEGT. CDR3 nucleotides: TGTGCCAGCAGTGACCGGACTAGCGGGAGGATACGGGGTACGCAGTATTTT. This translates into CASSDRTSGRIRGTQYF.

CDR3 sequence: CASSLKEKITIYF. CDR3 bases: TGTGCCAGCAGCTTGAAGGAGAAGATCACCATATATTTT. V and J are TRBV11-2 and TRBJ1-3, with D unresolved. V was pared by 3 bases and J by 9 bases, with 12 bases between. CDR3 length: 13 amino acids. Germline V gene data show CDR1 as SGHAT and CDR2 as FQNNGV.

CDR3 amino acids: CASSPLAGAANTGELFF. The CDR3, as DNA: TGTGCCAGCAGCCCGCTAGCGGGAGCCGCGAACACCGGGGAGCTGTTTTTT. This rearrangement joins TRBV27 to TRBJ2-2, with 10 bases identical to TRBD2. This CDR3 comprises 17 residues. Germline loops: CDR1 MNHEY, CDR2 SMNVEV (reference sequence). V dropped 6 bases and J dropped 0; count of bases not matched to a gene: 7.

The chain joins TRBV19 to TRBJ2-7; 9 bases align to TRBD1. From germline, CDR1 is LNHDA and CDR2 SQIVND (reference sequence). The ends lost 6 bases at V and 2 bases at J; junction bases unmatched: 2. The CDR3 has 13 amino acids. This CDR3 is CASRQGATYEQYF. The CDR3 nucleotides read TGTGCCAGTAGACAGGGGGCAACCTACGAGCAGTACTTC.

The V and J genes are TRBV2 and TRBJ1-5; 8 bases align to TRBD1. Germline V gene lookup returns CDR1 SNHLY and CDR2 FYNNEI. Losses at the gene ends were 6 bases for V and 9 bases for J; bases not matched to a gene: 10. There are 14 residues in the CDR3. CDR3 residues: CASRETGGILPQHF. DNA of the CDR3: TGTGCCAGCAGAGAAACAGGGGGGATTCTGCCCCAGCATTTT.

The rearrangement links TRBV10-1 to TRBJ2-1, with 11 bases that match TRBD2. The CDR3 runs 17 residues. CDR1 is WNHNN and CDR2 is SYGVQD in the germline V gene (reference sequence). With 2 bases clipped from V and 6 bases from J, the junction kept 9 bases outside the gene matches. The CDR3 DNA follows: TGCGCCAGCAGTGAGGAACCGGGACTAGCGGAGTTCAATGAGCAGTTCTTC. Encoded protein: CASSEEPGLAEFNEQFF.

The V and J genes are TRBV29-1 and TRBJ2-5, with a possible D match to TRBD1 (6 bases). The CDR3 spans 13 residues. Trimming shortened V by 8 bases and J by 2 bases, and 15 bases separated the two germline ends. Germline values: CDR1 SQVTM, CDR2 ANQGSEA. The CDR3 DNA sequence: TGCAGCATTGCCAGACAGGTTCAAGAGACCCAGTACTTC. Residues: CSIARQVQETQYF.

The V call is TRBV11-3, the J call TRBJ2-7, with 9 bases lining up with TRBD1. Trimming removed 3 bases from V and 0 bases from J; junction bases left unmatched: 3. CDR1 and CDR2 from the germline V gene are SGHNT and YENEEA. CDR3 length: 15 amino acids. This CDR3 is CASSFRQGDSYEQYF. The CDR3 DNA reads as TGTGCCAGCAGCTTTCGACAGGGGGACTCCTACGAGCAGTACTTC. The full variable domain, its missing parts supplied by reference TRBV11-3 and TRBJ2-7, is EAGVVQSPRYKIIEKKQPVAFWCNPISGHNTLYWYLQNLGQGPELLIRYENEEAVDDSQLPKDRFSAERLKGVDSTLKIQPAELGDSAVYLCASSFRQGDSYEQYFGPGTRLTVT.

This chain uses TRBV4-1 with TRBJ1-2, with 7 bases that match TRBD1. The ends lost 4 bases at V and 3 bases at J; junction bases unmatched: 8. Germline V CDR1 and CDR2: MGHRA, YSYEKL. CDR3 length equals 15 residues. The CDR3 region is CASSRSGTADYGYTF. In nucleotides, the CDR3 is TGCGCCAGCAGCCGATCAGGGACAGCGGACTATGGCTACACCTTC.

There are a few counts of this clone. The V and J genes are TRBV9 and TRBJ2-1; D call uncertain. With 1 base removed from V and 5 bases from J, the gap between germline ends came to 19 bases. Germline CDR1 SGDLS, CDR2 YYNGEE. The CDR3 extends over 17 amino acids. The chain's CDR3 is CASSVLPLTFLHNEQFF. The CDR3 DNA is TGTGCCAGCAGCGTACTTCCCCTGACTTTCTTACACAATGAGCAGTTCTTC.